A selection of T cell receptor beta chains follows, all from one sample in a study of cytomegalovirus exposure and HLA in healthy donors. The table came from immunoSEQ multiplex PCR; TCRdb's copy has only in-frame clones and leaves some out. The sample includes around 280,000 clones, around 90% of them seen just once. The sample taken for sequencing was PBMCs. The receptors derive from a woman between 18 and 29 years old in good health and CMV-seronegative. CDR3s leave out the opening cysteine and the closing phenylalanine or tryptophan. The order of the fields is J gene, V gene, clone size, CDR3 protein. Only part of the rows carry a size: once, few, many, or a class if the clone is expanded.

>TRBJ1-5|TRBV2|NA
ASRANRGGGSNQPQH
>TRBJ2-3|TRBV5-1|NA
ASSPRQLTGGTDTQY
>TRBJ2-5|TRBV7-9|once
ASSSVTGGGETQY
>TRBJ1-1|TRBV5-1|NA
ASSLGSAILNTEAF
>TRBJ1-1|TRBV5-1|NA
ASSPFLSGNMNTEAF
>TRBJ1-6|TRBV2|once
ASNPLEGVRTYNSPLH
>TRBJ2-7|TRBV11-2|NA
ASSLEAGRFYEQY
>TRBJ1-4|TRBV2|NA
ASSENRHPNEKLF
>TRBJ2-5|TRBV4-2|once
ASSLPAGGPGETQY
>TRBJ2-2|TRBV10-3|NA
AILPGFFTGELF
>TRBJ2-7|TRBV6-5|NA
AAGTEHTYEQY
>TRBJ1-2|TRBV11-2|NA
ASSLGDRLNHYGYT
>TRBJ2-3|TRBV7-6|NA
ASSPAGGFETQY
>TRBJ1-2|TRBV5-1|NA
ASSLAEQVYGYT
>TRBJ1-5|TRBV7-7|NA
ASSVQEGQPQH
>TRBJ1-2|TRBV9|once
ASSVERGPYYGYT
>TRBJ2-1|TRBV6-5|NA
ASSYSNPLADNEQF
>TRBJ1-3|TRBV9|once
ASSVGHLSGNTIY
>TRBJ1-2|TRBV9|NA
ASSYPGTGEVDGYT
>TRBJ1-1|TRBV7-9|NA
ASSLASWGLGAF
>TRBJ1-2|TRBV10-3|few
ATLGAGLYGYT
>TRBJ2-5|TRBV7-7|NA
ASSPGVGQGAGETQY
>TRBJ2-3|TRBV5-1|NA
ASSFIAGATDTQY
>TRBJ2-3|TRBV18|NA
ASSPQYSGGTDTQY
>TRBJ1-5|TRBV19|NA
ASSIDVSLTGGFRPQH
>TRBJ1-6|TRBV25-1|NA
ASSDGGQARYNSPLH
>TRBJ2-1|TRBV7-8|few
ASKRRMSIYNEQF
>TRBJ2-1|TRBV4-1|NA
ASSHNDRGGYNEQF